This T cell receptor (beta chain) was identified in a study of blood T cells in healthy people across ages. The CDR3 is 15 residues long. CDR1 is SGHTA, CDR2 FQGNSA, per germline. Trimming stripped 1 base from V and 2 bases from J, with 10 bases between. A sample-barcoded 5' primer and a J-beta primer mix were used in a second PCR of roughly 7 to 12 cycles. TCRdb reanalysed the 5' RACE reads using MiXCR and keeps one entry per CDR3 protein. Of hundreds of thousands of distinct CDR3 sequences in the sample, roughly 32% are singletons; the top ten hold approximately 15%. The chain carries TRBV7-2 and TRBJ2-3; D is unresolved. Material for sequencing was blood. This sequence was found in an elderly woman in good health. In nucleotides, the CDR3 is TGTGCCAGCAGCTTAGATCGGACCCACACAGATACGCAGTATTTT. Its translation is CASSLDRTHTDTQYF. The full variable domain, with the rest looked up from reference TRBV7-2 and TRBJ2-3, is GAGVSQSPSNKVTEKGKDVELRCDPISGHTALYWYRQSLGQGLEFLIYFQGNSAPDKSGLPSDRFSAERTGGSVSTLTIQRTQQEDSAVYLCASSLDRTHTDTQYFGPGTRLTVL.